This paragraph covers one T cell receptor beta chain sequence. The antigen is undetermined. The sample comes from a study of cytomegalovirus exposure and HLA in healthy donors. Study-wide points: Cytomegalovirus-associated status was assigned to approximately 160 TCR beta chains. A later analysis showed TCR association rates differing by HLA locus, peaking at DRB1 and lowest at HLA-C. Per a later analysis, HLA-associated TCR beta chains showed more clonal expansion than other, equally common TCR beta chains. Among immune exposure information, only CMV serostatus was available.

The germline gives CDR1 MDHEN, CDR2 SYDVKM. The CDR3 is made up of 20 amino acids. Trimming took 5 bases from V and 6 from J, leaving 31 bases between them. In the PCR, 60 Vbeta and 13 Jbeta primers were used. The repertoire was sequenced with immunoSEQ multiplex PCR; TCRdb's copy has only in-frame clones and lacks some. The top ten clones hold 1.7% of a sample with roughly 200,000 clones, about four fifths of them seen once. The material sequenced was PBMCs. The gene calls are TRBV28 and TRBJ1-4, with D possibly TRBD1 on 6 matching bases. This TCR came from a woman aged 18-35 years in good health and CMV-seronegative. The CDR3 bases are TGTGCCAGCAGTCTCCCAATCGGACAGAGCCACACTACCTTCTATGAAAAACTGTTTTTT. Its translation: CASSLPIGQSHTTFYEKLFF.